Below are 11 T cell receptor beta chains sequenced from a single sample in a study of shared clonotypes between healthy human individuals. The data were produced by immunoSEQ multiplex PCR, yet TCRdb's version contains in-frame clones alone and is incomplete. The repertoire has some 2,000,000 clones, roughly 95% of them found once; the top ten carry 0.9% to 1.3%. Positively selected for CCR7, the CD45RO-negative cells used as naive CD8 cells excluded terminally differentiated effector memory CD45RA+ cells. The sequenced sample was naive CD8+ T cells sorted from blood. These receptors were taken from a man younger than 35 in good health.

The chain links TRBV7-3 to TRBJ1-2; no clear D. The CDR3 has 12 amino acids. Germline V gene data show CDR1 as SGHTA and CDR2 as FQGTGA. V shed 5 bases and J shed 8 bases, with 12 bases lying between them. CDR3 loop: CASSPGVGGYTF. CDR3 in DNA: TGTGCCAGCAGCCCCGGGGTGGGCGGCTACACCTTC.

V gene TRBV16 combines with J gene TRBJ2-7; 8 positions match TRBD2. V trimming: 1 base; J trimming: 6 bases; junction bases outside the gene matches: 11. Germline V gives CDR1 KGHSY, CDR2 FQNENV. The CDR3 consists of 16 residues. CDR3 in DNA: TGTGCCAGCAGCCAATTCATGGGCGGGGGGCTCTCCGAGCAGTACTTC. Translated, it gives CASSQFMGGGLSEQYF.

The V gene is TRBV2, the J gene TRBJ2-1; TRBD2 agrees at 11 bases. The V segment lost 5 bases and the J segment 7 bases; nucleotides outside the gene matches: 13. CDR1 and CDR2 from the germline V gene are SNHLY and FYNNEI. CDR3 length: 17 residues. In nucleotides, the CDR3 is TGTGCCAGCAGTATGACTAAGCTAGCGGGGGGTTTAAATGAGCAGTTCTTC. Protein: CASSMTKLAGGLNEQFF.

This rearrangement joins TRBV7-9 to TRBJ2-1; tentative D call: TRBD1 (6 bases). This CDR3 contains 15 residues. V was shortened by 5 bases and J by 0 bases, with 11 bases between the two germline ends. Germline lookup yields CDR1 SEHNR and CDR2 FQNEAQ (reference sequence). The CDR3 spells CASSMDSLSYNEQFF. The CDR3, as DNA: TGTGCCAGCAGCATGGACAGCCTCTCCTACAATGAGCAGTTCTTC.

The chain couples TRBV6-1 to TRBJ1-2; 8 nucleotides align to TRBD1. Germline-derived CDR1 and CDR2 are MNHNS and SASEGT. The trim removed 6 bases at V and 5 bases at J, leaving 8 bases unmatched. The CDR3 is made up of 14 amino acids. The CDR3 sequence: CASRGTGQVYGYTF. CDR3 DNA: TGTGCCAGCAGAGGGACAGGACAGGTGTATGGCTACACCTTC.

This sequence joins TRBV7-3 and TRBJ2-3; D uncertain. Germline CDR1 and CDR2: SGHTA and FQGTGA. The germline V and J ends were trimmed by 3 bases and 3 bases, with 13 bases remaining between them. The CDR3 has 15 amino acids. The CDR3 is CASSFSGSRTDTQYF. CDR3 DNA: TGTGCCAGCAGCTTTTCTGGCTCCCGGACAGATACGCAGTATTTT.

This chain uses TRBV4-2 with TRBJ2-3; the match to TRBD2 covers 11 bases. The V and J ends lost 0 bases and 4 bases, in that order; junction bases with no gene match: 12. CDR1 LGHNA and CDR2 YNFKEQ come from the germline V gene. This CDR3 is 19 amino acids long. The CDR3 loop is CASSQETSGTRSRPDTQYF. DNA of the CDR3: TGTGCCAGCAGCCAAGAGACTAGCGGGACGAGATCTCGACCAGATACGCAGTATTTT.

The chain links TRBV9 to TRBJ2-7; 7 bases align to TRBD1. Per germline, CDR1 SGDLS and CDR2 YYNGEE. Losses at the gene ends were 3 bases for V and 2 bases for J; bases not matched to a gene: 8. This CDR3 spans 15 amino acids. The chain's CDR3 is CASSAAGGSAYEQYF. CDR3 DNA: TGTGCCAGCAGCGCGGCAGGGGGAAGTGCCTACGAGCAGTACTTC.

The CDR3 region has the DNA TGTGCCAGCAGCATAGACAGGTACACCGGGGAGCTGTTTTTT. Amino acids: CASSIDRYTGELFF. The chain employs TRBV7-9 and TRBJ2-2; D may be TRBD1 (6 bases). Germline V gene lookup returns CDR1 SEHNR and CDR2 FQNEAQ (reference sequence). V dropped 5 bases and J dropped 3 bases, with 10 bases sitting between them. This CDR3 comprises 14 residues.

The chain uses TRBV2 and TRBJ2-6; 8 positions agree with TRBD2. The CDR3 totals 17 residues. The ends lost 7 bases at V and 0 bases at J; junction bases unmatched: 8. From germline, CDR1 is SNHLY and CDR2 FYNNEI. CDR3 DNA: TGTGCCAGCACCAGCGGGGGCGTCCCCTCTGGGGCCAACGTCCTGACTTTC. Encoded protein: CASTSGGVPSGANVLTF.

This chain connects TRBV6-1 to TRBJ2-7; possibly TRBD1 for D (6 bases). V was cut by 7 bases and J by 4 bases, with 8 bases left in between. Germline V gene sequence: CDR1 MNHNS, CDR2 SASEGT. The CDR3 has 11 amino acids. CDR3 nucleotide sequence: TGTGCCAGCACTACAGGGTACGAGCAGTACTTC. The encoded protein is CASTTGYEQYF.